This TCR beta chain is drawn from a study of cytomegalovirus exposure and HLA in healthy donors. For the study at large: A subsequent analysis stated that the 90 to 150 validation repertoires were run on the same platform as the approximately 700 first-cohort repertoires. Findings and caveats of the study: Some public TCRs appeared in many individuals, while most sequences were rare.

Some clones are missing from TCRdb's copy, which holds only in-frame ones; the method was immunoSEQ multiplex PCR. Among more than 75,000 clones listed, 85% to 95% were seen once. This clone appeared once. Its specificity is not known. The CDR3 consists of 12 residues. Per the germline V gene, CDR1 is LNHDA and CDR2 is SQIVND (reference sequence). With 10 bases clipped from V and 10 bases from J, the junction kept 9 bases outside the gene matches. This TCR derives from a young man in good health and CMV-seronegative. V is TRBV19 and J is TRBJ1-4; 7 bases fit TRBD1. Sequencing was done on a sample of PBMCs. The CDR3 nucleotides are TGTGCCACCTCGGCAGGGGGAACAAAACTGTTTTTT. Amino acids: CATSAGGTKLFF.